This T cell receptor (beta chain) was profiled in a study of T cell responses to AZD1222 COVID-19 vaccine (dated by TCRdb to about 2021). Background for the entire study: A total of more than 230 trial participants underwent TCR sequencing, of whom more than 200 had received two doses of AZD1222 and 26 had received two doses of the MenACWY control vaccine. Trial participants were enrolled into age subgroups of 18-55, 56-69 and 70-plus years, which contained roughly 150, 30 and 60 TCR-sequenced participants, respectively.

Including the terminal cysteine and phenylalanine, the CDR3 comprises 15 residues. Just CDR3 DNA is preserved here, 45 bases in frame from base 1. According to the germline V gene, CDR1 reads KGHSH and CDR2 reads LQKENI. V is trimmed back by 1 base and J by 1 base, and the junction contains 1 base that no gene match accounts for. Of note for this clone: Its antigen is not yet known. No much larger clone is present one base from it, and per-base qualities are unavailable. The same CDR3 arises from other DNA sequences in this sample as well.

The paper as a whole reports these results and caveats: CD4 TCRs associated with the vaccine covered the entire spike protein, and the dominant responses were in regions 160-218 and 743-854. Most participants were white British and females outnumbered males, and the authors suggested that clonal diversity may have been underestimated. After two AZD1222 doses, both the breadth and the depth of spike-specific TCRs were significantly higher than at day 0 and than in MenACWY recipients. In the small 56-69-year group, the increase in depth fell short of significance, most likely because of low power. Reportedly, close to half of the unique spike-specific TCRs recognized epitopes lying outside the regions that are mutated in the B.1.351 and B.1.1.7 variants. Because no day 14 peak-response samples were available, repertoires were characterized only after the peak T cell response. Only five to seven AZD1222 recipients were SARS-CoV-2 seropositive at baseline, limiting conclusions about previously exposed vaccinees.

The CDR3 regions of human TCRbeta chains were analyzed by immunosequencing. The authors' pipeline ran thus. TCRs in the repertoires were compared against a reference library of SARS-CoV-2-specific TCRs that had been generated with the MIRA antigen-specificity platform. Breadth meant the fraction of unique TCRs that were SARS-CoV-2-associated, whereas depth meant the fraction of total T cells that were SARS-CoV-2-associated. Using the MIRA data, each spike-specific TCR was assigned both to the spike region to which the TCR was reactive and to a CD4 or CD8 class. Log10-transformed breadth and depth values were compared by one-way ANOVA with Sidak's multiple comparisons tests. The table comes from immuneACCESS by way of TCRdb, which keeps in-frame sequences with V and J called. Part of the clones is missing from these tables; in studies checked, under half for an unresolved V gene and the rest for unknown reasons. The V and J calls and clone size are taken from that table; D and trimming were inferred from the DNA. In this sample the table shows about 150,000 clones, 75% to 95% of which occur a single time. The ten largest clones represent less than 3.5% of the sample.

The sample's time point, from its label and the paper: about 28 days (+/-7) after the second vaccine dose. AZD1222 recipients whose second dose came at about 4 weeks and those whose second dose came at about 12 weeks were combined into one group, since spike-specific TCR depth and breadth did not differ between the two schedules. Vaccinee samples were obtained from the UK trials COV001 and COV002, which included a single-blind randomized controlled phase 2/3 trial of AZD1222 (ChAdOx1 nCoV-19) in healthy adults. For TCRbeta chain sequencing, PBMC samples from trial participants were taken at day 0 and at day 28 after the second dose.

Recombination joined TRBV18 with TRBJ2-3; 8 middle bases align to TRBD2. The specimen comprised peripheral blood, sampled 28 days after the second AZD1222 dose. This receptor was obtained from an adult who received the AZD1222 COVID-19 vaccine. The encoded CDR3 is CASSPLAGRTDTQYF. The DNA sequence is given as TGTGCCAGCTCACCACTAGCGGGACGCACAGATACGCAGTATTTT.